The 28 T cell receptor beta chains presented below share a single source sample, sequenced in a study of Graves' ophthalmopathy and Graves' hyperthyroidism. For repertoire sequencing, the TCR beta CDR3 regions were amplified from RNA transcripts. RT-PCR in the first round used HTBI primers; a second-round multiplex PCR followed. TCRdb recomputed calls from the multiplex PCR reads with MiXCR, one row per CDR3 protein. This sample yields around 400,000 distinct CDR3 sequences, of which approximately 21% are seen a single time; 2.5% to 3.5% belongs to the top ten. The sequencing input was peripheral blood. The receptors stem from a woman aged 18-29 years with stable Graves' hyperthyroidism.

This clonotype showed up many times. V usage is TRBV20-1 and J usage is TRBJ1-5; D gene ambiguous. CDR1 is DFQATT and CDR2 is SNEGSKA in the germline V gene (reference sequence). This CDR3 has 14 residues. V lost 1 base, J lost 4 bases, and 11 bases lay in between. The CDR3 reads CSARAGLGNQPQHF. CDR3 DNA sequence: TGCAGTGCTAGAGCCGGACTTGGGAATCAGCCCCAGCATTTT.

This clonotype appeared many times. The rearrangement joins TRBV20-1 to TRBJ2-7, with TRBD2 matching over 11 bases. Germline assignment: CDR1 DFQATT and CDR2 SNEGSKA (reference sequence). The CDR3 extends over 15 amino acids. V was pared by 2 bases and J by 1 base, with 4 bases of the junction left unmatched. The CDR3 sequence is CSARKLAGVSYEQYF. DNA for the CDR3: TGCAGTGCTAGAAAACTAGCGGGAGTGTCCTACGAGCAGTACTTC.

This clonotype appeared many times. The V gene is TRBV7-2, the J gene TRBJ2-5; TRBD2 is a possible D gene (6 bases). The CDR3 consists of 15 residues. Trimming took 5 bases from V and 0 from J, leaving 13 bases between them. Germline loops: CDR1 SGHTA, CDR2 FQGNSA. The CDR3 DNA reads as TGTGCCAGCAGCCCCGGACTAATGTACCAAGAGACCCAGTACTTC. Amino acid sequence: CASSPGLMYQETQYF.

This clonotype was seen many times. The chain joins TRBV12-5 to TRBJ1-2; D gene ambiguous. Per the germline V gene, CDR1 is LGHNT and CDR2 is FRNRAP. This CDR3 spans 13 amino acids. Trimming removed 7 bases at V and 2 bases at J, with 11 bases between. CDR3 nucleotides: TGTGCTAGTGCCATGGACGGAAACTATGGCTACACCTTC. This codes for CASAMDGNYGYTF.

Ten or more counts support this clonotype. The V call is TRBV20-1, the J call TRBJ1-1, with 7 bases that match TRBD1. The ends lost 6 bases at V and 0 bases at J; junction bases unmatched: 7. The CDR3 extends over 14 amino acids. Germline V CDR1 and CDR2: DFQATT, SNEGSKA (reference sequence). CDR3 sequence (DNA): TGCAGTGCCGCCTACGGACAGGTGAACACTGAAGCTTTCTTT. Residues: CSAAYGQVNTEAFF.

This clonotype was counted at least ten times. This chain uses TRBV6-5 with TRBJ2-7; D unresolved. Trimming took off 3 bases at V and 3 bases at J, with 15 bases between the two ends. CDR1 is MNHEY and CDR2 is SVGAGI in the germline V gene. This CDR3 contains 15 residues. The CDR3 sequence: CASSYNTRLGYEQYF. CDR3 bases: TGTGCCAGCAGTTATAACACACGCCTGGGCTACGAGCAGTACTTC.

This clonotype was seen ten or more times. The rearrangement links TRBV28 to TRBJ1-2; possible D gene TRBD1, 5 bases. The CDR3 spans 14 residues. V lost 6 bases, J lost 3 bases, and 14 bases lay in between. The germline V gene has CDR1 MDHEN and CDR2 SYDVKM. The CDR3 is CASSSGPSYYGYTF. CDR3 DNA: TGTGCCAGCAGCTCGGGACCGTCCTACTATGGCTACACCTTC.

This clonotype came up many times. V and J are TRBV20-1 and TRBJ1-2; D ambiguous. This CDR3 is 10 amino acids long. V lost 5 bases and J lost 2, with 3 bases in between. CDR1 is DFQATT and CDR2 is SNEGSKA in the germline V gene (reference sequence). The CDR3 protein is CSADNYGYTF. The CDR3 bases are TGCAGTGCTGACAACTATGGCTACACCTTC.

This clonotype came up many times. V gene TRBV25-1 combines with J gene TRBJ2-7; no clear D gene. The V gene lost 3 bases and the J gene lost 4 bases, with 19 bases spanning the gap. This CDR3 comprises 16 residues. Germline V gives CDR1 MGHDK, CDR2 SYGVNS. The CDR3 is CASSDTTKVPPYEQYF. DNA for the CDR3: TGTGCCAGCAGTGACACTACTAAAGTTCCACCTTACGAGCAGTACTTC.

This rearrangement joins TRBV5-1 to TRBJ2-2, with TRBD2 matching 11 bases. Per the germline V gene, CDR1 is SGHRS and CDR2 is YFSETQ. V lost 7 bases and J lost 6; bases outside the gene matches: 5. This CDR3 region has 14 residues. CDR3 loop: CASSGLAGPGELFF. DNA for the CDR3: TGCGCCAGCTCCGGACTAGCGGGTCCCGGGGAGCTGTTTTTT.

This clonotype has a count of ten or more. The V gene is TRBV4-1, the J gene TRBJ1-1; weak D call: TRBD1 (6 bases). The V gene lost 0 bases and the J gene lost 11 bases, with 10 bases spanning the gap. Germline CDR1 MGHRA, CDR2 YSYEKL. This CDR3 contains 12 residues. DNA of the CDR3: TGCGCCAGCAGCCAAGATACAGGGAGGGCTTTCTTT. Amino acid sequence: CASSQDTGRAFF.

This clonotype has a count of ten or more. The rearrangement uses TRBV28 and TRBJ1-5, with D unclear. The CDR3 has 15 amino acids. V dropped 3 bases and J dropped 1 base, with 10 bases sitting between them. Germline CDR1 reads MDHEN; CDR2 reads SYDVKM. The CDR3 DNA follows: TGTGCCAGCAGTTTTAGGCGGGTGAGCAATCAGCCCCAGCATTTT. Protein product: CASSFRRVSNQPQHF. Full variable domain (missing parts from reference TRBV28 and TRBJ1-5): DVKVTQSSRYLVKRTGEKVFLECVQDMDHENMFWYRQDPGLGLRLIYFSYDVKMKEKGDIPEGYSVSREKKERFSLILESASTNQTSMYLCASSFRRVSNQPQHFGDGTRLSIL.

In this sample, this clonotype turned up once. A much larger clonotype is one base distant, so this may be a read error. This rearrangement joins TRBV28 to TRBJ2-5, with TRBD1 identical over 9 bases. The CDR3 is made up of 15 amino acids. Trimming took 5 bases from V and 5 from J; bases not matched to a gene: 9. Germline V lookup: CDR1 MDHEN, CDR2 SYDVKM. The DNA for the CDR3 is TGTGCCAGCAGTACAGGGGGCGCAGGGGTGGAGACCCAGTACTTC. Translating gives CASSTGGAGVETQYF.

This clonotype occurred many times. The rearrangement uses TRBV15 and TRBJ2-7, with D perhaps matching TRBD1 (5 bases). V dropped 0 bases and J dropped 2 bases, with 8 bases sitting between them. Germline V gene lookup returns CDR1 LNHNV and CDR2 YYDKDF (reference sequence). This CDR3 is built from 14 residues. The CDR3 coding sequence is TGTGCCACCAGCAGAGATCCGGACACCTACGAGCAGTACTTC. Residues: CATSRDPDTYEQYF.

V and J are TRBV11-1 and TRBJ2-2, with 11 bases lining up with TRBD2. The CDR3 length is 17 residues. The ends lost 4 bases at V and 4 bases at J; junction bases unmatched: 8. The germline CDR1 and CDR2 sequences are SGHAT and FQDESV (reference sequence). For the CDR3, the DNA is TGTGCCAGCAGCTCTACCGGGACTAGCGGCTTCACCGGGGAGCTGTTTTTT. It yields the protein CASSSTGTSGFTGELFF.

In this sample, this clonotype turned up many times. The rearrangement joins TRBV7-3 to TRBJ2-2, with a possible D match to TRBD1 (5 bases). V gave up 2 bases and J gave up 0 bases, with 7 bases separating them. The germline V gene has CDR1 SGHTA and CDR2 FQGTGA. The length of the CDR3 is 15 residues. CDR3 loop: CASSLDSANTGELFF. The CDR3 coding sequence is TGTGCCAGCAGCTTAGACAGCGCGAACACCGGGGAGCTGTTTTTT.

This clonotype was counted a few times. The chain has TRBV30 and TRBJ1-2; D call uncertain. The CDR3 has 16 amino acids. V gave up 3 bases and J gave up 5 bases, with 22 bases separating them. Germline V CDR1 and CDR2: GTSNPN, SVGIG (reference sequence). CDR3: CAWRLPSAVRGYGYTF. DNA of the CDR3: TGTGCCTGGAGGCTCCCTTCGGCGGTCCGGGGTTATGGCTACACCTTC.

This clonotype was seen many times. V usage is TRBV7-8 and J usage is TRBJ2-2; no reliable D call. Trimming removed 1 base from V and 10 bases from J, with 13 bases in between. Germline CDR1 and CDR2: SGHVS and FQNEAQ. The CDR3 spans 14 residues. CDR3 loop: CASSLEHGAEELFF. The CDR3 DNA reads TGTGCCAGCAGCTTAGAACACGGCGCCGAGGAGCTGTTTTTT.

CDR3 in DNA: TGTGCCAGCAGTTACGGGGCGGAGACATTGAGCTCCTACGAGCAGTACTTC. It is translated as CASSYGAETLSSYEQYF. The chain links TRBV6-5 to TRBJ2-7; a weak D match, TRBD1 (5 bases). V dropped 2 bases and J dropped 0 bases, with 17 bases sitting between them. The V gene's germline CDR1 is MNHEY and CDR2 SVGAGI. This CDR3 has 17 amino acids.

The chain employs TRBV5-1 and TRBJ2-7; perhaps D is TRBD1 or TRBD2 (5 bases each). Germline V gene lookup returns CDR1 SGHRS and CDR2 YFSETQ. The V end lost 0 bases, the J end lost 0 bases, and 10 bases lay between the germline ends. The CDR3 totals 15 residues. The CDR3 region has the DNA TGCGCCAGCAGCTTGGAGGGACGCCTCTCCTACGAGCAGTACTTC. Its translation is CASSLEGRLSYEQYF.

This rearrangement joins TRBV7-3 to TRBJ2-7; the D gene is possibly TRBD2 (6 bases). Trimming removed 5 bases from V and 5 bases from J, with 25 bases in between. From germline, CDR1 is SGHTA and CDR2 FQGTGA. This CDR3 is 17 amino acids long. The CDR3 sequence: CASSRGTQRIRYHEQYF. CDR3 sequence (DNA): TGTGCCAGCAGCCGCGGGACGCAACGAATCCGTTACCACGAGCAGTACTTC.

In its sample, this clonotype was seen many times. V gene TRBV20-1 combines with J gene TRBJ1-5; maybe TRBD1 (6 bases). This CDR3 region has 13 residues. Trimming removed 6 bases at V and 6 bases at J, with 15 bases between. Germline values: CDR1 DFQATT, CDR2 SNEGSKA (reference sequence). The CDR3 spells CSASLGGSQPQHF. The DNA of the CDR3 is TGCAGTGCGAGCTTAGGGGGATCTCAGCCCCAGCATTTT.

This sequence joins TRBV12-3 or TRBV12-4 and TRBJ2-5; D unresolved. Trimming removed 5 bases from V and 1 base from J, with 8 bases in between. The CDR3 extends over 13 amino acids. CDR3 DNA: TGTGCCAGCAGTCCCAACACCCAAGAGACCCAGTACTTC. Its translation is CASSPNTQETQYF.

Many counts were recorded for this clonotype. This chain connects TRBV7-2 to TRBJ1-1, with D hard to call. Germline V gene data show CDR1 as SGHTA and CDR2 as FQGNSA. CDR3 length: 14 residues. Between the trimmed V and J ends, which lost 6 bases and 6 bases, there was a span of 17 bases. The CDR3 reads CASRGTNQLAEAFF. CDR3 nucleotide sequence: TGTGCCAGCAGAGGAACCAACCAACTCGCTGAAGCTTTCTTT. Filled out from reference TRBV7-2 and TRBJ1-1, the complete variable domain reads GAGVSQSPSNKVTEKGKDVELRCDPISGHTALYWYRQSLGQGLEFLIYFQGNSAPDKSGLPSDRFSAERTGGSVSTLTIQRTQQEDSAVYLCASRGTNQLAEAFFGQGTRLTVV.

The chain recombines TRBV10-3 with TRBJ2-7, with 7 nucleotides matching TRBD1. Germline trimming cut 10 bases from V and 9 bases from J; bases unmatched to any gene: 21. Germline V lookup: CDR1 ENHRY, CDR2 SYGVKD. The CDR3 runs to 15 residues. Here the CDR3 reads CATRITPGQLGVQYF. CDR3 bases: TGTGCCACCCGAATAACTCCGGGACAGCTAGGCGTGCAGTACTTC.

This clonotype appeared many times. The rearrangement links TRBV19 to TRBJ2-7; D might be TRBD1 or TRBD2, each matching 5 bases. This CDR3 has 15 residues. V was trimmed by 4 bases and J by 0 bases, leaving 13 bases between them. Germline CDR1 and CDR2: LNHDA and SQIVND (reference sequence). The CDR3 protein is CASSTTPGPSYEQYF. CDR3 sequence (DNA): TGTGCCAGTAGTACCACACCGGGACCCTCCTACGAGCAGTACTTC.

The chain uses TRBV4-1 and TRBJ1-5; D ambiguous. The V end lost 0 bases, the J end lost 0 bases, and 12 bases lay between the germline ends. Germline V gene sequence: CDR1 MGHRA, CDR2 YSYEKL. This CDR3 has 17 residues. CDR3 DNA: TGCGCCAGCAGCCAAGATCGGCGAGTGAATAGCAATCAGCCCCAGCATTTT. Translated: CASSQDRRVNSNQPQHF.

This clonotype was recorded many times. The rearrangement joins TRBV6-2 or TRBV6-3 to TRBJ2-7, with 10 nucleotides matching TRBD1. CDR3 length: 17 residues. V lost 5 bases and J lost 3; bases outside the gene matches: 13. CDR1 is MNHEY, CDR2 SVGEGT, per germline. The CDR3 protein is CASSKRGPGQGFYEQYF. The CDR3 bases are TGTGCCAGCAGTAAGAGAGGTCCGGGACAGGGGTTCTACGAGCAGTACTTC.